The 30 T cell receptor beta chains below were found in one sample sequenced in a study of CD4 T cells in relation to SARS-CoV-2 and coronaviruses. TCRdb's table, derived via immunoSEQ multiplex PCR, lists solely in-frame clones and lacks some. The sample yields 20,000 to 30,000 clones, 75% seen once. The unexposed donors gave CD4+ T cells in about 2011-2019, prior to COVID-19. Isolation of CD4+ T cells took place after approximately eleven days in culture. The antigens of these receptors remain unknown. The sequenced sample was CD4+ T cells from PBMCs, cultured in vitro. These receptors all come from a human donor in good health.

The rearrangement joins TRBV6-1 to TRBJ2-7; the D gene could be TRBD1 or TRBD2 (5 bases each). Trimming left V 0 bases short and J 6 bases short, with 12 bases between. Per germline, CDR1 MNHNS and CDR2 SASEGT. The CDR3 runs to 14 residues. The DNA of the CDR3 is TGTGCCAGCAGTGAAGCGGGGACCGGGCGCGAGCAGTACTTC. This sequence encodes CASSEAGTGREQYF.

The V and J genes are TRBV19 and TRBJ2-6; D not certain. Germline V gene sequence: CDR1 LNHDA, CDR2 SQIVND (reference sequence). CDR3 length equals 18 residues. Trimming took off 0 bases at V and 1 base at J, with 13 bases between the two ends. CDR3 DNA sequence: TGTGCCAGTAGTATAGATAGGGCAGGACCATCTGGGGCCAACGTCCTGACTTTC. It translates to CASSIDRAGPSGANVLTF.

The CDR3 DNA is TGCGCCAGCAGCCAAGACCCATATAATTCACCCCTCCACTTT. It codes for CASSQDPYNSPLHF. The chain recombines TRBV4-1 with TRBJ1-6, with D uncertain. The CDR3 consists of 14 residues. Germline values: CDR1 MGHRA, CDR2 YSYEKL. Trimming cost V 0 bases and J 4 bases, with 4 bases left between them.

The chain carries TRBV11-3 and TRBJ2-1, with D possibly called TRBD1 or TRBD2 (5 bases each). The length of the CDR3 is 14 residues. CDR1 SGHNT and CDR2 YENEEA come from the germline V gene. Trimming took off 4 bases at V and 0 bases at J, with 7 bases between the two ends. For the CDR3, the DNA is TGTGCCAGCAGCTCCGGGGCCTCCTACAATGAGCAGTTCTTC. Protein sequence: CASSSGASYNEQFF.

The CDR3 DNA is TGTGCCAGCAGCCAATCCCAGGGCGGCTATGGCTACACCTTC. Translated, it gives CASSQSQGGYGYTF. The J gene is TRBJ1-2, the V gene TRBV3-1 (or the pseudogene TRBV3-2); D might be TRBD1 (5 bases). The CDR3 loop spans 14 amino acids. Germline V gives CDR1 LGHDT, CDR2 YNNKEL (reference sequence). Trimming removed 2 bases from V and 4 bases from J, with 11 bases in between.

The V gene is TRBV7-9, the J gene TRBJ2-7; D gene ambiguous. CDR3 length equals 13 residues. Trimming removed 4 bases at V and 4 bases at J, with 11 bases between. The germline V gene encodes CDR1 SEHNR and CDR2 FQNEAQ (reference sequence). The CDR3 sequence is CASSSPEPYEQYF. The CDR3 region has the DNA TGTGCCAGCAGCTCGCCCGAGCCTTACGAGCAGTACTTC.

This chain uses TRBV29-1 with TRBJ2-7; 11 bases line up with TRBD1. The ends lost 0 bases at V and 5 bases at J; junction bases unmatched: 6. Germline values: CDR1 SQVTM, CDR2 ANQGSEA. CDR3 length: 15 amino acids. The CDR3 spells CSVEEGGTGGHEQYF. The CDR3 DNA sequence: TGCAGCGTTGAAGAGGGAGGGACAGGGGGACACGAGCAGTACTTC.

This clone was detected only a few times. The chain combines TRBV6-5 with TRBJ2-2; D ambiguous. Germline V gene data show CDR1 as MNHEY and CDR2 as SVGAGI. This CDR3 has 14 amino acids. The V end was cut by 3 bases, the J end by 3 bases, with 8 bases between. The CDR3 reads CASSYRPDTGELFF. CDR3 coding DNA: TGTGCCAGCAGTTATCGGCCAGACACCGGGGAGCTGTTTTTT.

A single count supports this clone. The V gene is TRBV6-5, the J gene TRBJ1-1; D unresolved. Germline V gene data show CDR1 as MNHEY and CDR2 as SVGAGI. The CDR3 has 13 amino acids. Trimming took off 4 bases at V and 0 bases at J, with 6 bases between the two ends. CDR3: CASSSGLNTEAFF. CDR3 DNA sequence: TGTGCCAGCAGTTCTGGGTTGAACACTGAAGCTTTCTTT.

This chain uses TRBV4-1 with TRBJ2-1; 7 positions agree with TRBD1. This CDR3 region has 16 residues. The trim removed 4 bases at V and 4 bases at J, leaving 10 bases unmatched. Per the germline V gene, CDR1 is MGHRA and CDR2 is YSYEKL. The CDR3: CASSPWVGQPYNEQFF. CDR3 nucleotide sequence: TGCGCCAGCAGCCCTTGGGTGGGACAGCCTTACAATGAGCAGTTCTTC.

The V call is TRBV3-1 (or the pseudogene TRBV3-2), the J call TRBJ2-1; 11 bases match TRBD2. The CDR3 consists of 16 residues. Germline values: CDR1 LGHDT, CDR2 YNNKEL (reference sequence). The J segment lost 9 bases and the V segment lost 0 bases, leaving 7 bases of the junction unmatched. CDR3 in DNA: TGTGCCAGCAGCCAAGATCTCGGACTAGCGGGTGGTGAGCAGTTCTTC. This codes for CASSQDLGLAGGEQFF.

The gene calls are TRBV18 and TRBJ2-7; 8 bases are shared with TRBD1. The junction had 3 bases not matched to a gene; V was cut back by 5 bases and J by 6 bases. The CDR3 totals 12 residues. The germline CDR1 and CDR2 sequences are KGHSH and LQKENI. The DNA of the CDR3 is TGTGCCAGCTCAACTGGACAGGGCGAGCAGTACTTC. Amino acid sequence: CASSTGQGEQYF.

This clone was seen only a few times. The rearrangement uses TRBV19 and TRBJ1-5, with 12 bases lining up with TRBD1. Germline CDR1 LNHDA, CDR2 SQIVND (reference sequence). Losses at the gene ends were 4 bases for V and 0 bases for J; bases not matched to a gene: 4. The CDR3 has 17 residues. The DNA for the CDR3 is TGTGCCAGTAGTACCGGGACAGGGGGCTATAGCAATCAGCCCCAGCATTTT. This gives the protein CASSTGTGGYSNQPQHF.

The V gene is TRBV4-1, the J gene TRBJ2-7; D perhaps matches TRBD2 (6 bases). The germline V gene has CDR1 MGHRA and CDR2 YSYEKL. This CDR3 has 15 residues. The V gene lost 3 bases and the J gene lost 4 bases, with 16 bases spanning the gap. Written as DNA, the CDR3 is TGCGCCAGCAGCCAGGGACTCCAAGACTCTTACGAGCAGTACTTC. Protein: CASSQGLQDSYEQYF.

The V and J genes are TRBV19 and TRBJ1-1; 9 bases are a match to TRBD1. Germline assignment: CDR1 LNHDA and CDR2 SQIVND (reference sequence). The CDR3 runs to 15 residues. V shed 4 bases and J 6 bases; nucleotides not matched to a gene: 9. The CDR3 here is CASSNPYRGRSEAFF. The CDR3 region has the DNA TGTGCCAGTAGTAATCCCTACAGGGGGCGGTCTGAAGCTTTCTTT.

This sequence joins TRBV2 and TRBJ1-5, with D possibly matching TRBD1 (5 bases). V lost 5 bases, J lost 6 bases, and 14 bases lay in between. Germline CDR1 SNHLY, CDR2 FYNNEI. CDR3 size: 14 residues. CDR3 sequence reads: CASSLGSGGQPQHF. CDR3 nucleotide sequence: TGTGCCAGCAGTTTAGGGTCGGGGGGTCAGCCCCAGCATTTT. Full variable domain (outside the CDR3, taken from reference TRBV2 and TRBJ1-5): EPEVTQTPSHQVTQMGQEVILRCVPISNHLYFYWYRQILGQKVEFLVSFYNNEISEKSEIFDDQFSVERPDGSNFTLKIRSTKLEDSAMYFCASSLGSGGQPQHFGDGTRLSIL.

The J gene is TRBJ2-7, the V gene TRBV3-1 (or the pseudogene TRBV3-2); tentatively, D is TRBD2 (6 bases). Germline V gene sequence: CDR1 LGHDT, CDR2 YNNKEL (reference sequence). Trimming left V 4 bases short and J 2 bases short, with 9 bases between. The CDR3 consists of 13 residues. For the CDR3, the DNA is TGTGCCAGCAGCCCCCCGGGGGCCTACGAGCAGTACTTC. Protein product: CASSPPGAYEQYF.

CDR3 nucleotide sequence: TGTGCCAGCAGTGACGGCCAGGCCCTCCACTTT. Amino acid sequence: CASSDGQALHF. The rearrangement uses TRBV6-1 and TRBJ1-6; D unresolved. Germline-derived CDR1 and CDR2 are MNHNS and SASEGT. This CDR3 has 11 amino acids. The V and J ends lost 3 bases and 14 bases respectively, with 8 bases between them.

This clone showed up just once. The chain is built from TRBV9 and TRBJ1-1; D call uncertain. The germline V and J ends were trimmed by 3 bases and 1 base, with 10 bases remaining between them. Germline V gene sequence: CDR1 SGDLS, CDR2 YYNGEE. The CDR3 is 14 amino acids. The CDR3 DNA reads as TGTGCCAGCAGCGCCCGTACAGCGAACACTGAAGCTTTCTTT. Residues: CASSARTANTEAFF.

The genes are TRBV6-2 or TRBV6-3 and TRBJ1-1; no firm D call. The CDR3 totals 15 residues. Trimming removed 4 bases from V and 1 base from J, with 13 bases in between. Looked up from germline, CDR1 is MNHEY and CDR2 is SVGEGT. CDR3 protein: CASSFAQETNTEAFF. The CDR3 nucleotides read TGTGCCAGCAGTTTCGCCCAAGAGACGAACACTGAAGCTTTCTTT.

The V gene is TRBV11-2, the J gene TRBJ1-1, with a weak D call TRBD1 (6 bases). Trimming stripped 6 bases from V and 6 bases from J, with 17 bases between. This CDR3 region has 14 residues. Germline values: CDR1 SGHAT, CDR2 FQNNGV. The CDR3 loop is CASSSTTGYPEAFF. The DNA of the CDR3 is TGTGCCAGCAGTTCTACTACAGGGTACCCTGAAGCTTTCTTT.

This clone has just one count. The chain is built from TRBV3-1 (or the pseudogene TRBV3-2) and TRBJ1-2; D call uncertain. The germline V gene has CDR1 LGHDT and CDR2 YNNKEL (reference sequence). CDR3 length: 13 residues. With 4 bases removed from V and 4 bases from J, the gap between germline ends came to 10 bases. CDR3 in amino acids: CASSPTRTYGYTF. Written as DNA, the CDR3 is TGTGCCAGCAGCCCGACAAGAACCTATGGCTACACCTTC.

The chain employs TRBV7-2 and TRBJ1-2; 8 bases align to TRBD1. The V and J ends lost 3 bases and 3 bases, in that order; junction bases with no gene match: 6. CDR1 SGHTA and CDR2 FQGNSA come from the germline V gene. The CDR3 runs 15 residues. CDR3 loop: CASSLARGQDYGYTF. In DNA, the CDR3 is TGTGCCAGCAGCTTGGCCAGGGGGCAGGACTATGGCTACACCTTC.

The CDR3, as DNA: TGTGCCAGCAGTTTGGGTAGGGACAACATTCAGTACTTC. Its translation is CASSLGRDNIQYF. V gene TRBV28 combines with J gene TRBJ2-4; D tentatively reads TRBD1 or TRBD2 (5 bases each). The V gene's germline CDR1 is MDHEN and CDR2 SYDVKM. V was shortened by 3 bases and J by 7 bases, with 10 bases between the two germline ends. The CDR3 sequence is 13 residues long.

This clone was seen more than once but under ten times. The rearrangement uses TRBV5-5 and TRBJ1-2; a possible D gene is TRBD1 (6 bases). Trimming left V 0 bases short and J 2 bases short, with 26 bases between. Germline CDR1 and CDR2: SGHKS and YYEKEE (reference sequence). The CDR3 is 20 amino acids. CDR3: CASSLDRRALGGGPNYGYTF. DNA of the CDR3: TGTGCCAGCAGCTTGGATAGACGAGCCCTCGGAGGGGGGCCGAACTATGGCTACACCTTC.

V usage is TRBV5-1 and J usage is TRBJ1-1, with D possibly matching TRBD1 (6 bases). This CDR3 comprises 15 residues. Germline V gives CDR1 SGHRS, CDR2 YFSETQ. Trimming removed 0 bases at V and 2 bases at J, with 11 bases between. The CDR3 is CASSLAPGANTEAFF. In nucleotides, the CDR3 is TGCGCCAGCAGCTTGGCCCCGGGGGCTAACACTGAAGCTTTCTTT.

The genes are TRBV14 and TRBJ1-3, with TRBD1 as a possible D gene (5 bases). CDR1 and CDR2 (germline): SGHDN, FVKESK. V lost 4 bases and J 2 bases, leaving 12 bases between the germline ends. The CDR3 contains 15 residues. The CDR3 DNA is TGTGCCAGCAGCCCAAGGACAAACCCTGGAAACACCATATATTTT. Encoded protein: CASSPRTNPGNTIYF.

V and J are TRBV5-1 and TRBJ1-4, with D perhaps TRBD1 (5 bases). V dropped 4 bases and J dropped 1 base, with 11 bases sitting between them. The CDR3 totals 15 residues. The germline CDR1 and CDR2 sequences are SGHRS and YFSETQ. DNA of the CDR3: TGCGCCAGCAGCCAAGGGGACGGAACTAATGAAAAACTGTTTTTT. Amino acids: CASSQGDGTNEKLFF. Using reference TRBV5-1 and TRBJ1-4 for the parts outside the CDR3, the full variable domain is KAGVTQTPRYLIKTRGQQVTLSCSPISGHRSVSWYQQTPGQGLQFLFEYFSETQRNKGNFPGRFSGRQFSNSRSEMNVSTLELGDSALYLCASSQGDGTNEKLFFGSGTQLSVL.

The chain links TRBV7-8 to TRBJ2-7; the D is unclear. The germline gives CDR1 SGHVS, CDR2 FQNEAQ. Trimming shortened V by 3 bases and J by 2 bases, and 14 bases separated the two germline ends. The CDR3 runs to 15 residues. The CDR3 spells CASSLMTDQAYEQYF. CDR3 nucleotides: TGTGCCAGCAGCTTGATGACGGATCAGGCCTACGAGCAGTACTTC.

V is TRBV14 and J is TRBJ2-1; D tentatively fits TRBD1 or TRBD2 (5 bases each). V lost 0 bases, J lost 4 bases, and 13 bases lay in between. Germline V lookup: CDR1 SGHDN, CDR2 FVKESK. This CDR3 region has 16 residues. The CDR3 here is CASSQDVGAGYNEQFF. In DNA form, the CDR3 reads TGTGCCAGCAGCCAAGATGTAGGGGCGGGTTACAATGAGCAGTTCTTC.